Given below is one TCR beta chain in context. What it binds is not known. The data were obtained in a study of CD8+ T cells in alopecia areata. Turning to the study itself: Tofacitinib administration to treated patients was oral, at 5 to 10 mg twice daily. Study-wide findings and caveats: Unlike in mice, where it was clearer, TCR sharing across patients was less clear, possibly HLA-related.

Following extraction, RNA underwent reverse transcription to cDNA, which served as the sequencing template. TCRdb's copy holds only in-frame clones and misses some; the assay was immunoSEQ multiplex PCR. The table shows some 130,000 clones, with approximately 49% occurring only once. Those with alopecia areata gave lesional scalp punch biopsies and peripheral blood. The length of the CDR3 is 13 residues. Trimming took off 6 bases at V and 2 bases at J, with 10 bases between the two ends. Per germline, CDR1 MNHEY and CDR2 SVGAGI. Specimen: CD8+ T cells sorted from blood, collected at week 0. The chain couples TRBV6-5 to TRBJ1-2; D unclear. This receptor was obtained from a human donor with alopecia areata. This CDR3 is CASSPTDNYGYTF. CDR3 sequence (DNA): TGTGCCAGCAGCCCCACCGACAACTATGGCTACACCTTC.